This T cell receptor (beta chain) was sequenced in a study of T cell responses to AZD1222 COVID-19 vaccine. Regarding the study as a whole: Dominant CD4 TCR responses targeted spike regions 160-218 and 743-854. Possibly, clonal diversity was underestimated; donors were largely white British and included more females.

The germline V gene encodes CDR1 LNHDA and CDR2 SQIVND (reference sequence). Trimming pared 5 bases from V and 2 bases from J, leaving 16 bases between. CDR3 length: 16 amino acids. A note on this clone: Antigen unknown.

Produced via immunoSEQ multiplex PCR; TCRdb's table is partial and in-frame only. Altogether 200,000 or so clones are present, around 93% being singletons, with the ten largest covering roughly 8.4%. Here the sequenced sample was peripheral blood, taken on day 0 of AZD1222 vaccination. The chain uses TRBV19 and TRBJ1-5; D unclear. This receptor was obtained from an adult in good health. CDR3 DNA: TGTGCCAGTAGTCCTTCGACCCGATGGGGCAATCAGCCCCAGCATTTT. This sequence encodes CASSPSTRWGNQPQHF. Full variable domain (outside the CDR3, taken from reference TRBV19 and TRBJ1-5): DGGITQSPKYLFRKEGQNVTLSCEQNLNHDAMYWYRQDPGQGLRLIYYSQIVNDFQKGDIAEGYSVSREKKESFPLTVTSAQKNPTAFYLCASSPSTRWGNQPQHFGDGTRLSIL.